The sequence of this T cell receptor beta chain was determined in a study of T-cell memory formation after mild COVID-19. TCRdb passed the 5' RACE reads through MiXCR, listing each CDR3 protein once. The data contain fewer than 450,000 distinct CDR3 sequences, less than 25% of them singletons. V shed 0 bases, J shed 0 bases, and the junction held 8 bases outside the gene matches. There are 19 residues in the CDR3. Per the germline V gene, CDR1 is ENHRY and CDR2 is SYGVKD. Regarding the study as a whole: The pre-infection memory compartment contained some responding clones, suggesting cross-reactive memory joined.

This clonotype was detected only a few times. Its antigen is as yet unknown. The sequence derives from an adult woman who had mild COVID-19 (a few samples of this study predate the infection). Cell type and time point are not known. The genes are TRBV10-3 and TRBJ2-6; 7 bases are a match to TRBD1. Sequenced input: PBMCs or a T cell subset sorted from them (not recorded which). CDR3: CAISESIGDRSSGANVLTF. The CDR3 DNA reads TGTGCCATCAGTGAGTCGATTGGGGACAGAAGCTCTGGGGCCAACGTCCTGACTTTC.